Sequencing of this T cell receptor beta chain was carried out in a study of cytomegalovirus exposure and HLA in healthy donors. Overall study context: From HLA-typed donors, an early data release held some 91 million unique TCRs.

Remarks on this clone: The antigen is not known.

This PCR relied on a set of 60 Vbeta primers and 13 Jbeta primers. Clones were sequenced by immunoSEQ multiplex PCR, and TCRdb holds only the in-frame ones, with some missing. This table has roughly 160,000 clones, about 65% appearing once. The study, taken as a whole, reports: Most of the TCR beta V segments (in an earlier analysis) were productive either about 87% or about 30% of the time. The presence/absence work took it that sequencing depth was about the same across donors. The listing of approximately 160 TCR beta chains classed them as cytomegalovirus-associated.

V shed 3 bases, J shed 2 bases, and the junction held 6 bases outside the gene matches. The CDR3 is made up of 14 amino acids. Looked up from germline, CDR1 is SQVTM and CDR2 is ANQGSEA. The rearrangement uses TRBV29-1 and TRBJ2-7; TRBD2 matches at 8 bases. The sequencing input was PBMCs. This receptor was identified in a woman under 40 in good health and CMV-seronegative. As DNA, the CDR3 is TGCAGCGTTGAGTCCGGGGGGGGGCCCTACGAGCAGTACTTC. It yields the protein CSVESGGGPYEQYF.